These T cell receptor beta chains were read from a single sample in a study of cytomegalovirus exposure and HLA in healthy donors. Data came from immunoSEQ multiplex PCR; TCRdb stores just in-frame clones and leaves some out. This table has 140,000 to 150,000 clones, around 79% appearing once. Sample: PBMCs. All receptors come from a man aged 40-50 years in good health and CMV-seropositive. CDR3s include the opening cysteine and the closing phenylalanine or tryptophan. The order of the fields is J gene, D gene, clone size, V gene, CDR3 protein, CDR3 DNA. D genes are given only for firm matches. Clone size is not always given. Where it is, it says once, few, many or a class for expanded clones.

>TRBJ1-1|-|few|TRBV2
CASHRLYTEAFF
TGTGCCAGCCACAGGTTATACACTGAAGCTTTCTTT
>TRBJ1-2|TRBD1|-|TRBV5-8
CASSPDRAGHGYTF
TGTGCCAGCAGCCCGGACAGGGCCGGGCATGGCTACACCTTC
>TRBJ2-1|TRBD2|-|TRBV4-2
CASSPGRGEVFEQFF
TGTGCCAGCAGCCCAGGTCGGGGGGAAGTCTTTGAGCAGTTCTTC
>TRBJ1-4|-|-|TRBV20-1
CSARQGQKLFF
TGCAGTGCTAGACAGGGGCAAAAACTGTTTTTT
>TRBJ1-2|-|-|TRBV6-5
CASSSTPGHIYGYTF
TGTGCCAGCAGTTCGACTCCGGGACACATCTATGGCTACACCTTC
>TRBJ1-2|TRBD1|once|TRBV9
CASSVEGQGNYGYTF
TGTGCCAGCAGCGTAGAAGGACAGGGGAACTATGGCTACACCTTC
>TRBJ2-7|-|once|TRBV7-9
CASSSPLISYEQYF
TGTGCCAGCAGCTCTCCCCTAATCTCCTACGAGCAGTACTTC
>TRBJ2-2|-|few|TRBV27
CASSSSVQAGELFF
TGTGCCAGCAGCTCCTCTGTCCAGGCCGGGGAGCTGTTTTTT
>TRBJ1-1|-|-|TRBV13
CASSLGALNTEAFF
TGTGCCAGCAGCTTAGGGGCCTTGAACACTGAAGCTTTCTTT
>TRBJ1-1|-|few|TRBV7-8
CASSLTRNTEAFF
TGTGCCAGCAGCTTGACTCGGAACACTGAAGCTTTCTTT
>TRBJ1-1|-|once|TRBV11-2
CASSLQGYTEAFF
TGTGCCAGCAGCTTACAGGGGTACACTGAAGCTTTCTTT
>TRBJ2-1|TRBD2|-|TRBV14
CASSQVTAGDGEQFF
TGTGCCAGCAGCCAAGTAACGGCGGGGGATGGTGAGCAGTTCTTC
>TRBJ2-1|TRBD1|-|TRBV6-5
CASSLDRVPYNEQFF
TGTGCCAGCAGTTTGGACAGGGTCCCATACAATGAGCAGTTCTTC
>TRBJ2-7|TRBD2|once|TRBV10-1
CASSERLAEVYEQYF
TGCGCCAGCAGTGAGCGACTAGCGGAGGTCTACGAGCAGTACTTC
>TRBJ2-7|TRBD1|-|TRBV11-2
CASSSGQGARYEQYF
TGTGCCAGCAGCTCTGGACAGGGGGCGAGGTACGAGCAGTACTTC
>TRBJ2-5|TRBD2|many|TRBV6-1
CASSELAGGPETQYF
TGTGCCAGCAGTGAACTAGCGGGAGGGCCAGAGACCCAGTACTTC
>TRBJ1-2|TRBD1|once|TRBV5-6
CASSLVGTGGFDYGYTF
TGTGCCAGCAGCTTAGTGGGGACAGGGGGCTTTGACTATGGCTACACCTTC